Presented here are 14 T cell receptor beta chains from one specimen sequenced in a study of cytomegalovirus exposure and HLA in healthy donors (dated by TCRdb to about 2017). Libraries were built with the immunoSEQ multiplex PCR assay. A mixture of 60 forward primers for TCR Vbeta segments and 13 reverse primers for TCR Jbeta segments was used in the multiplex PCR. TCRdb stores this immuneACCESS table with in-frame sequences only. Part of the clones is absent; in the studies checked, under half of the shortfall reflects unresolved V genes, and no reason is known for the rest. The sample table contains more than 150,000 clones; only one count was recorded for about 80% of them. Clones ranked in the top ten supply over 2% of the sample. The sequencing input was PBMCs. All receptors come from a woman between 45 and 65 years old in good health and CMV-seropositive.

The chain links TRBV7-6 to TRBJ2-3, with 9 bases that match TRBD2. The CDR3 covers 17 residues. Looked up from germline, CDR1 is SGHVS and CDR2 is FNYEAQ. The trim removed 1 base at V and 1 base at J, leaving 6 bases unmatched. CDR3 loop: CASSLGAKRGGTDTQYF. DNA for the CDR3: TGTGCCAGCAGCTTAGGGGCAAAGCGGGGGGGCACAGATACGCAGTATTTT.

The V and J genes are TRBV4-1 and TRBJ2-5; 10 bases line up with TRBD1. The closer fit of TRBJ2-7 to the DNA end suggests the J call may be wrong. CDR3 length: 16 amino acids. The germline V gene encodes CDR1 MGHRA and CDR2 YSYEKL. The DNA for the CDR3 is TGCGCCAGCAGCCCAACCCCCGGGACAGGGGCCTACGAGCAGTACTTC. Protein sequence: CASSPTPGTGAYEQYF.

V usage is TRBV18 and J usage is TRBJ2-3, with 7 bases fitting TRBD1. The CDR3 consists of 14 residues. With V trimmed by 4 bases and J by 4 bases, 5 bases remained unmatched. CDR1 is KGHSH and CDR2 is LQKENI in the germline V gene. CDR3 DNA: TGTGCCAGCTCACTCGGACAGGCTGCAGATACGCAGTATTTT. Translation gives CASSLGQAADTQYF.

The chain couples TRBV12-2 to TRBJ1-2; the DNA was not used to check the table's D call, TRBD1. TRBV12-2 is assigned pseudogene status. The CDR3 runs 18 residues. As DNA, the CDR3 is TGTGCAAGTCGCTTAGCCCCAGGAAAGGCACCAGCTAACTATGGCTACACCTTC. Translating gives CASRLAPGKAPANYGYTF.

This sequence joins TRBV14 and TRBJ2-5; the D gene is possibly TRBD2 (5 bases). Trimming cost V 1 base and J 4 bases, with 13 bases left between them. Per the germline V gene, CDR1 is SGHDN and CDR2 is FVKESK. The CDR3 totals 15 residues. The CDR3 nucleotides read TGTGCCAGCAGCCAAGGGGGAGTGTCGGGAGAGACCCAGTACTTC. The encoded protein is CASSQGGVSGETQYF.

The chain has TRBV5-6 and TRBJ1-1; possible D gene TRBD1, 6 bases. Trimming stripped 4 bases from V and 7 bases from J, with 11 bases between. The CDR3 consists of 12 residues. In germline, CDR1 is SGHDT, CDR2 YYEEEE. The CDR3 is CASSPGVSEAFF. The DNA of the CDR3 is TGTGCCAGCAGCCCAGGGGTCAGTGAAGCTTTCTTT.

V usage is TRBV6-1 and J usage is TRBJ2-7, with 10 nucleotides matching TRBD2. V was clipped by 5 bases and J by 6 bases; unmatched bases: 7. Per the germline V gene, CDR1 is MNHNS and CDR2 is SASEGT. This CDR3 is 14 amino acids long. CDR3 residues: CASSYRTSGVEQYF. Written as DNA, the CDR3 is TGTGCCAGCAGTTATCGAACTAGCGGGGTCGAGCAGTACTTC.

This chain joins TRBV5-1 and TRBJ1-1; 7 positions agree with TRBD1. CDR1 and CDR2 from the germline V gene are SGHRS and YFSETQ. Trimming at V came to 4 bases and at J to 7 bases, leaving 7 bases not matched to a gene. The CDR3 covers 13 residues. The chain's CDR3 is CASSPQGPGEAFF. CDR3 bases: TGCGCCAGCAGCCCACAGGGGCCAGGTGAAGCTTTCTTT.

The J gene is TRBJ2-3, the V gene TRBV6-5; 7 positions agree with TRBD1. The CDR3 has 15 amino acids. With V trimmed by 2 bases and J by 5 bases, 7 bases remained unmatched. CDR1 is MNHEY, CDR2 SVGAGI, per germline. The CDR3 DNA reads as TGTGCCAGCAGTTACCGTGAGGGGGCGCGAGATACGCAGTATTTT. Translating gives CASSYREGARDTQYF.

The V gene is TRBV11-2, the J gene TRBJ1-5, with D possibly matching TRBD1 (5 bases). Trimming shortened V by 0 bases and J by 7 bases, and 7 bases separated the two germline ends. Germline loops: CDR1 SGHAT, CDR2 FQNNGV. CDR3 length: 13 amino acids. The CDR3 loop reads CASSLDRVQPQHF. CDR3 nucleotide sequence: TGTGCCAGCAGCTTAGACAGGGTGCAGCCCCAGCATTTT.

To note about this clone: Different DNA sequences within this sample yield the same CDR3. V is TRBV6-5 and J is TRBJ1-1; D possibly corresponds to TRBD1 (5 bases). This CDR3 region has 13 residues. Germline V lookup: CDR1 MNHEY, CDR2 SVGAGI. The germline V and J ends were trimmed by 5 bases and 1 base, with 8 bases remaining between them. The CDR3: CASSDRGNTEAFF. As DNA, the CDR3 is TGTGCCAGCAGTGACAGAGGGAACACTGAAGCTTTCTTT.

This chain links TRBV19 with TRBJ2-3; TRBD1 is a possible D gene (6 bases). CDR1 is LNHDA and CDR2 is SQIVND in the germline V gene (reference sequence). The CDR3 sequence is 12 residues long. V was clipped by 3 bases and J by 9 bases, with 10 bases between them. The CDR3 is CASSIGGLTQYF. CDR3 coding DNA: TGTGCCAGTAGTATTGGGGGCCTGACGCAGTATTTT.

The CDR3 loop reads CSHEGGPAAQYF. As DNA, the CDR3 is TGCAGTCACGAGGGTGGGCCGGCGGCGCAGTATTTT. This chain connects TRBV29-1 to TRBJ2-3; tentative D call: TRBD2 (5 bases). Germline V lookup: CDR1 SQVTM, CDR2 ANQGSEA. CDR3 length: 12 residues.

The gene calls are TRBV7-9 and TRBJ2-7; maybe TRBD2 (6 bases). V was cut by 1 base and J by 1 base, with 11 bases left in between. The CDR3 covers 15 residues. Germline V gene lookup returns CDR1 SEHNR and CDR2 FQNEAQ (reference sequence). DNA for the CDR3: TGTGCCAGCAGCTTAGGGGACTGGCCATCCTACGAGCAGTACTTC. Amino acid sequence: CASSLGDWPSYEQYF.